The T cell receptor (beta chain) under discussion was sequenced for a study of T cell responses to AZD1222 COVID-19 vaccine. The germline V and J ends were trimmed by 0 bases and 5 bases, with 10 bases remaining between them. CDR3 length: 14 amino acids. In germline, CDR1 is SNHLY, CDR2 FYNNEI. Note on this clone: Its antigen is not identified.

The repertoire was sequenced with immunoSEQ multiplex PCR; TCRdb's copy has only in-frame clones and lacks some. This sample has about 150,000 clones; 93% occur once, and the top ten carry about 5.1%. Broader study findings: There were vaccine-associated CD4 TCRs across spike, dominant at 160-218 and 743-854.

The sequence derives from an adult in good health. The V and J genes are TRBV2 and TRBJ1-2; D unresolved. The sequences come from peripheral blood, collected on day 0 of AZD1222 vaccination. CDR3 loop: CASSEALASYGYTF. The CDR3, as DNA: TGTGCCAGCAGTGAAGCGCTTGCCTCTTATGGCTACACCTTC.